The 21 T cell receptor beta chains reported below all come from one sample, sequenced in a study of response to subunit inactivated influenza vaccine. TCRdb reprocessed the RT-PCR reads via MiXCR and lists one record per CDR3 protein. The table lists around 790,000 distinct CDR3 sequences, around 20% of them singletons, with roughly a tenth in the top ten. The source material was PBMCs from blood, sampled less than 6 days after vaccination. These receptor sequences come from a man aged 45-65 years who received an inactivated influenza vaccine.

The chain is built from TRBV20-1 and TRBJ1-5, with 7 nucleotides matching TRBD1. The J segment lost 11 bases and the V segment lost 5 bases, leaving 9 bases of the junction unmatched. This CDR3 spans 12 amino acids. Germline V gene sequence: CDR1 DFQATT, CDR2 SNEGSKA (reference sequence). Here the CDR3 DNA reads TGCAGTGCTTCAGGGGGGGGTTGGACCCAGCATTTT. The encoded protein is CSASGGGWTQHF.

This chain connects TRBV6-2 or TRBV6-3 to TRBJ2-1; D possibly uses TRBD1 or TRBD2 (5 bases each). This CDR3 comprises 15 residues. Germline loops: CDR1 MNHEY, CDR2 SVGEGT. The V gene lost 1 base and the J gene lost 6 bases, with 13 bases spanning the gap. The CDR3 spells CASSYLGDPVNEQFF. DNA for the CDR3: TGTGCCAGCAGTTACTTGGGGGACCCAGTCAATGAGCAGTTCTTC.

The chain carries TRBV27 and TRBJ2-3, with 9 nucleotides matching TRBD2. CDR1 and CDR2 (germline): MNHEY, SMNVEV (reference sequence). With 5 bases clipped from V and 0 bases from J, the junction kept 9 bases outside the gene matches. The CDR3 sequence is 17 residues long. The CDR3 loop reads CASSTRGGIWSTDTQYF. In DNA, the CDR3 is TGTGCCAGCAGTACGCGGGGGGGCATTTGGAGCACAGATACGCAGTATTTT.

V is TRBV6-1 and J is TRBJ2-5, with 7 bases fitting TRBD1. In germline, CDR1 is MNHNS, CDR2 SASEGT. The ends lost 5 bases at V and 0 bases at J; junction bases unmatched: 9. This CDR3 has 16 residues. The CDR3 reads CASSLVSGQHQETQYF. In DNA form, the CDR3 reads TGTGCCAGCAGTCTAGTCTCGGGACAGCACCAAGAGACCCAGTACTTC.

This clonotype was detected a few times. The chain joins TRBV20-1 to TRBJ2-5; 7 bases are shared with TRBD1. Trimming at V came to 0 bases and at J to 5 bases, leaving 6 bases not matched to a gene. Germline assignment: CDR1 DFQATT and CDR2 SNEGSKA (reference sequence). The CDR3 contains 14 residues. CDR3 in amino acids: CSARDLTGWETQYF. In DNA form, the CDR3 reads TGCAGTGCTAGAGATTTGACAGGGTGGGAGACCCAGTACTTC.

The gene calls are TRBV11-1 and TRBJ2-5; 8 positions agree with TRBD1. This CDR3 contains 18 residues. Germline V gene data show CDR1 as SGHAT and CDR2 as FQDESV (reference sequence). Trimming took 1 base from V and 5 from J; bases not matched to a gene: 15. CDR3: CASSLDLPRTGMEETQYF. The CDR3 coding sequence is TGTGCCAGCAGCTTAGACTTACCCCGGACAGGGATGGAGGAGACCCAGTACTTC.

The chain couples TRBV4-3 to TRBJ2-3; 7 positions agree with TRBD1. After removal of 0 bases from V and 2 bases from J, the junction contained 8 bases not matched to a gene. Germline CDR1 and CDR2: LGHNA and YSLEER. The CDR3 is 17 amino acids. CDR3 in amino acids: CASSQEFWDRSTDTQYF. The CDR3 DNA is TGCGCCAGCAGCCAAGAATTCTGGGACAGATCCACAGATACGCAGTATTTT.

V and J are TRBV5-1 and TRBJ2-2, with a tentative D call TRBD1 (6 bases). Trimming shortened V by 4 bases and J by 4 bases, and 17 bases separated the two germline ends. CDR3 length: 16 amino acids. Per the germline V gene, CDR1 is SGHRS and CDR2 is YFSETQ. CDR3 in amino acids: CASSNRAGSVTGELFF. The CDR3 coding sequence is TGCGCCAGCAGCAACAGGGCCGGGTCGGTCACCGGGGAGCTGTTTTTT.

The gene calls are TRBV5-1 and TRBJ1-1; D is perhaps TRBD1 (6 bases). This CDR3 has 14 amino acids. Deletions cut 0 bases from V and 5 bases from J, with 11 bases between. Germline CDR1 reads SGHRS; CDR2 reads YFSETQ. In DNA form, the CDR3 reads TGCGCCAGCAGCTTGGACCCCGACAGGACTGAAGCTTTCTTT. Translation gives CASSLDPDRTEAFF.

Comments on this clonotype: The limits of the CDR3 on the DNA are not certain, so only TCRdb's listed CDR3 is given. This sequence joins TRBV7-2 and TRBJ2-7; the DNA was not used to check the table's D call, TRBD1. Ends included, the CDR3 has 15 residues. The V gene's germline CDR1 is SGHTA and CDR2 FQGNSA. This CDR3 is CASSFGTGSERGSSF.

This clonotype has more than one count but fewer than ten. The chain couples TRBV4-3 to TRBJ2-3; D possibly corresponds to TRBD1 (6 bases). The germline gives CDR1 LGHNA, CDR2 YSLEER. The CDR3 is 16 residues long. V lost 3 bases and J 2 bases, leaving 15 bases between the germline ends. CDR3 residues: CASSQWTADFTDTQYF. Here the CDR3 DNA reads TGCGCCAGCAGCCAGTGGACAGCCGACTTCACAGATACGCAGTATTTT.

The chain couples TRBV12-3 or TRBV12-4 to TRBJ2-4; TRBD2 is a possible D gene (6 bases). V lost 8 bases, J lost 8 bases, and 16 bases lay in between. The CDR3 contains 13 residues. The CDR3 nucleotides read TGTGCCAGCGGAACCGGGACTTTTGACATTCAGTACTTC. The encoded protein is CASGTGTFDIQYF.

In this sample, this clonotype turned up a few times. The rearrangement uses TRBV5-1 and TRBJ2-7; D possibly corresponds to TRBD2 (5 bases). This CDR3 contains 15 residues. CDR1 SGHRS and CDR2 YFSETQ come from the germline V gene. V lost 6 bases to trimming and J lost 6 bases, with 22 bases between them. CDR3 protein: CASKSQPGFEGEQYF. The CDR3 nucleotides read TGCGCCAGCAAATCCCAGCCGGGATTTGAAGGCGAGCAGTACTTC.

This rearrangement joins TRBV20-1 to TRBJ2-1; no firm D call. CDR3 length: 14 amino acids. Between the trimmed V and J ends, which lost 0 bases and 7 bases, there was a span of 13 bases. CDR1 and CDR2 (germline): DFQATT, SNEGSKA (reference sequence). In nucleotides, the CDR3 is TGCAGTGCTAGAGATCTCGATAAGAATAATGAGCAGTTCTTC. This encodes CSARDLDKNNEQFF.

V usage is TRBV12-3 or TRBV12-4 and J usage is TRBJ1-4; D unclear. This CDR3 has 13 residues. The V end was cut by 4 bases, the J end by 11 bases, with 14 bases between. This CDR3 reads CASSSGVKWKLFF. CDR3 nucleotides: TGTGCCAGCAGTTCCGGAGTGAAGTGGAAACTGTTTTTT.

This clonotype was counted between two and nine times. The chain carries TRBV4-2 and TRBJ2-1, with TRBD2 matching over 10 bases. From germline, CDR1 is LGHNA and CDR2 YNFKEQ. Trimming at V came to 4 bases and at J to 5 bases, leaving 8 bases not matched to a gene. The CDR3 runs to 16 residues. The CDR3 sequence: CASSRLLAGGHNEQFF. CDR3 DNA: TGTGCCAGCAGCCGCCTTTTAGCGGGGGGTCACAATGAGCAGTTCTTC.

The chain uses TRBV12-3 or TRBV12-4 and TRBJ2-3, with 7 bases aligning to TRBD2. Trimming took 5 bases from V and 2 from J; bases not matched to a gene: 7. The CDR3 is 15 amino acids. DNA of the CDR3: TGTGCCAGCAGTCCCCGGGCGGGGGACACAGATACGCAGTATTTT. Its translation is CASSPRAGDTDTQYF.

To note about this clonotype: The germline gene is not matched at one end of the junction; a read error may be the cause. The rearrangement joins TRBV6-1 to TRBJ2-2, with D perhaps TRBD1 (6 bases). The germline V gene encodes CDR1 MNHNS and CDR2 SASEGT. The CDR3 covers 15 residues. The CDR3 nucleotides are TGTGCCAGCACCCACAGGGAGATGAACACCGGGGAGCAGTTTTTT. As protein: CASTHREMNTGEQFF.

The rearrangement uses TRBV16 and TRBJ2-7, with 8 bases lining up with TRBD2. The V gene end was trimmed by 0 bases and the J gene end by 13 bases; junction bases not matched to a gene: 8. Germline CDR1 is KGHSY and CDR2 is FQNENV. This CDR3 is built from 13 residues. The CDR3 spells CASSQSVSSGSYF. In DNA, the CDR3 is TGTGCCAGCAGCCAATCAGTATCAAGCGGGAGCTACTTC.

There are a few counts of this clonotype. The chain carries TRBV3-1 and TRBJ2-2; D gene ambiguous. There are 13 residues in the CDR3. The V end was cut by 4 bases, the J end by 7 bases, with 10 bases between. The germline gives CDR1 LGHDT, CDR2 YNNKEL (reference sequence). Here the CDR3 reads CASSRDRVGELFF. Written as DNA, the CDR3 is TGTGCCAGCAGCCGAGATCGTGTCGGGGAGCTGTTTTTT.

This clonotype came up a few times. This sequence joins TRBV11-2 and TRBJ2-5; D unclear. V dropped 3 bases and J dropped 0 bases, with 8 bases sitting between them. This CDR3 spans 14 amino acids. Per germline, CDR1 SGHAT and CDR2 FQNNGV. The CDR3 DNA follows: TGTGCCAGCAGCTTGACACCATACCAAGAGACCCAGTACTTC. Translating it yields CASSLTPYQETQYF.